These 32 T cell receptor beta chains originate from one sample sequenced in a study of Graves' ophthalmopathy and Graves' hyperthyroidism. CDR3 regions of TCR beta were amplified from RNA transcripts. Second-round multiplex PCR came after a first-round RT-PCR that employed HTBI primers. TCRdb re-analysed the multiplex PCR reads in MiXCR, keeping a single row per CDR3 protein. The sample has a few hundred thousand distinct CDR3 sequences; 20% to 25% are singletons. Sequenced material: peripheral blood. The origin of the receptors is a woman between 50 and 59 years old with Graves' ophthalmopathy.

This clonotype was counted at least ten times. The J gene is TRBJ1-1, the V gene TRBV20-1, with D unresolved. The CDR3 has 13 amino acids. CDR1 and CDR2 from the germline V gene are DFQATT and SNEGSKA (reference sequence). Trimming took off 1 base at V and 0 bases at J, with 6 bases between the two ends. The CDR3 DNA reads TGCAGTGCTAGAGGGGTGGTGAACACTGAAGCTTTCTTT. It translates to CSARGVVNTEAFF.

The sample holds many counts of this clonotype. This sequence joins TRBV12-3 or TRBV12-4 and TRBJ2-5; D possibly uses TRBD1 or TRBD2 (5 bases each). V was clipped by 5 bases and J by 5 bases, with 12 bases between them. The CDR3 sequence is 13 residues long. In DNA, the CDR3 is TGTGCCAGCAGTATGCAGGGAGTTGAGACCCAGTACTTC. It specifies CASSMQGVETQYF.

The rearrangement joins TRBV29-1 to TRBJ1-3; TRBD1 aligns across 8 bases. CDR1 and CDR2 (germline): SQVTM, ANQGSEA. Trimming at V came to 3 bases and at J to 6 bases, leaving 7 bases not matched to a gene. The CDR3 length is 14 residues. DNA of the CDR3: TGCAGCGTTGACGAAGGACAGGGCCCAAACACCATATATTTT. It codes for CSVDEGQGPNTIYF.

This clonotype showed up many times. CDR3 in amino acids: CSARTGGRNSPLHF. CDR3 in DNA: TGCAGTGCTAGGACAGGGGGACGTAATTCACCCCTCCACTTT. The V and J genes are TRBV20-1 and TRBJ1-6; 9 nucleotides line up with TRBD1. The trim removed 3 bases at V and 6 bases at J, leaving 3 bases unmatched. CDR3 length: 14 residues. CDR1 is DFQATT and CDR2 is SNEGSKA in the germline V gene (reference sequence).

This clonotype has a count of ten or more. CDR3 bases: TGCGCCAGCAGCCAAGGACCACAGGGCTATGGCTACACCTTC. Amino acids: CASSQGPQGYGYTF. The rearrangement links TRBV4-1 to TRBJ1-2, with D possibly being TRBD1 (6 bases). Per germline, CDR1 MGHRA and CDR2 YSYEKL. The CDR3 has 14 amino acids. The V gene lost 1 base and the J gene lost 4 bases, with 10 bases spanning the gap.

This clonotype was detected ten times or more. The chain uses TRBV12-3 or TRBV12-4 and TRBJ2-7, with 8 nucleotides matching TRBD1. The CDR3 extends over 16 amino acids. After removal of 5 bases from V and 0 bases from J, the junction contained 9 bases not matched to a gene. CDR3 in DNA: TGTGCCAGCAGTCGACGGGGACAGGTACTCTCCTACGAGCAGTACTTC. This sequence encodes CASSRRGQVLSYEQYF.

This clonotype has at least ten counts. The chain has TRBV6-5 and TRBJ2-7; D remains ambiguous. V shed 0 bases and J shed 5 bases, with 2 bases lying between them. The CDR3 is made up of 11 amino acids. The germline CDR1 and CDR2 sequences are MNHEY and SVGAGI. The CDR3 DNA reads TGTGCCAGCAGTTACTCGAACGAGCAGTACTTC. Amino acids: CASSYSNEQYF.

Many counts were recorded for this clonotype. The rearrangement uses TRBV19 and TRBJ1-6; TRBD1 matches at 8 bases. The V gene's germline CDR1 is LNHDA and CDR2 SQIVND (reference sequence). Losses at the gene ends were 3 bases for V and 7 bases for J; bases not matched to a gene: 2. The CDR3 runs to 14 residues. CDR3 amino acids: CASSIGTGNSPLHF. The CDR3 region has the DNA TGTGCCAGTAGTATTGGGACAGGAAATTCACCCCTCCACTTT.

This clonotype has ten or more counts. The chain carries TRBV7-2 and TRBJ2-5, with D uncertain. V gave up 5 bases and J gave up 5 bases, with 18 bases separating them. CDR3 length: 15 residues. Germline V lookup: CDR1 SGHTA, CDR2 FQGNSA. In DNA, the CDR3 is TGTGCCAGCAGCCCCCAACAAGGAGAGGTTGAGACCCAGTACTTC. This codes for CASSPQQGEVETQYF.

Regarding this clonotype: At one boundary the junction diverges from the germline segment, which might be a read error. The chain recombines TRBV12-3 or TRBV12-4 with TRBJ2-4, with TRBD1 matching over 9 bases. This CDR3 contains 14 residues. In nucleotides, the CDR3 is TGTGCCAGCAGTCGGGGGACAGGGAAAAACATTCAGGACTTC. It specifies CASSRGTGKNIQDF.

CDR3 amino acids: CASSQERSAVYGYTF. The CDR3 DNA reads as TGTGCCAGCAGCCAAGAGAGGTCGGCTGTCTATGGCTACACCTTC. The chain links TRBV3-1 to TRBJ1-2; D remains unclear. The CDR3 is made up of 15 amino acids. The germline V gene encodes CDR1 LGHDT and CDR2 YNNKEL (reference sequence). Trimming took 0 bases from V and 4 from J, leaving 12 bases between them.

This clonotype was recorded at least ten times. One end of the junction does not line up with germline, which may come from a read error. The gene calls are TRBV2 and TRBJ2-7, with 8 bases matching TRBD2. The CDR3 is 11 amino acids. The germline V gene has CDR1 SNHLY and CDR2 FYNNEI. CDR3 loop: CASSEYLAGVF. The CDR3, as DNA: TGTGCCAGCAGTGAATACCTAGCGGGCGTTTTC.

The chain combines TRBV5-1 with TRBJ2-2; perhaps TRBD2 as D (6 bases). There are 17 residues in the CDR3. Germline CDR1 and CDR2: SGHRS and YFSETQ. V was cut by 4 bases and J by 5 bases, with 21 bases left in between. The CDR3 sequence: CASSILWVAETTGELFF. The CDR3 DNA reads TGCGCCAGCAGCATCCTCTGGGTAGCGGAAACTACCGGGGAGCTGTTTTTT.

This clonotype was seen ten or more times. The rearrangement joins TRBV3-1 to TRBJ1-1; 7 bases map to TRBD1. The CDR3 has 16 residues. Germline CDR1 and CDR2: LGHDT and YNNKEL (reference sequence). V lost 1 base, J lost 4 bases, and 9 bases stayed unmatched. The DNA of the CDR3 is TGTGCCAGCAGCCAAGGAACAACGACAGGGAGCACTGAAGCTTTCTTT. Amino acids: CASSQGTTTGSTEAFF.

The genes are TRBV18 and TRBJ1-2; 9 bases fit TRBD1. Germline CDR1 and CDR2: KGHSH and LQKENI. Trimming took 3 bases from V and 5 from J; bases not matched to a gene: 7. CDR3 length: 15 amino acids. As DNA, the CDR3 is TGTGCCAGCTCACCGGGACAGGGCGCAGGGTATGGCTACACCTTC. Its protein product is CASSPGQGAGYGYTF.

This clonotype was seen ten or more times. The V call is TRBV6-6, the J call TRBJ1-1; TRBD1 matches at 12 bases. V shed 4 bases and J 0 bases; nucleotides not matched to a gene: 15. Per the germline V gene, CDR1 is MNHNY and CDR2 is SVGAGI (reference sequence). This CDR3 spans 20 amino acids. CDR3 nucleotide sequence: TGTGCCAGCAGTTCCCGGGACAGGGGGCGCGTTTTCGGTCTGAACACTGAAGCTTTCTTT. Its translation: CASSSRDRGRVFGLNTEAFF.

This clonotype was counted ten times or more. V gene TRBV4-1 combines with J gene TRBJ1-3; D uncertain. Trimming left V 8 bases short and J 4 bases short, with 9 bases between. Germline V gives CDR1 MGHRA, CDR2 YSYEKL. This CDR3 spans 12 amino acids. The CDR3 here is CASQADGNTIYF. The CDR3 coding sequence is TGCGCCAGCCAGGCCGACGGAAACACCATATATTTT.

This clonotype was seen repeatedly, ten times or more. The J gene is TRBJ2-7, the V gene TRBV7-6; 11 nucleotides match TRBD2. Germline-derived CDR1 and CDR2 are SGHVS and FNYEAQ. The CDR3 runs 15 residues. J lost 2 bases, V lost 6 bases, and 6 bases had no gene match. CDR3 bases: TGTGCCAGCAGTCTCGGGACTAGCGGTCCCTACGAGCAGTACTTC. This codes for CASSLGTSGPYEQYF.

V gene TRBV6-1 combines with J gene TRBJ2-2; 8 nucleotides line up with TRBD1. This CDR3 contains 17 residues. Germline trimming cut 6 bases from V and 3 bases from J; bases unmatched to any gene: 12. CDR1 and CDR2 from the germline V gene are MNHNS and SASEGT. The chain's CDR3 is CASSWANEDRDTGELFF. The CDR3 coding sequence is TGTGCCAGCAGCTGGGCCAACGAGGACAGGGACACCGGGGAGCTGTTTTTT.

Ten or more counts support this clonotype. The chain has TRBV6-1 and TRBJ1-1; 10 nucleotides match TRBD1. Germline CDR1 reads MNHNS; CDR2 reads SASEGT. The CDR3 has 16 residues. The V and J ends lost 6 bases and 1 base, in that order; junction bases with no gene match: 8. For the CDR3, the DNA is TGTGCCAGCAGCGGGGACAGGGGTAGGGGGAACACTGAAGCTTTCTTT. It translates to CASSGDRGRGNTEAFF.

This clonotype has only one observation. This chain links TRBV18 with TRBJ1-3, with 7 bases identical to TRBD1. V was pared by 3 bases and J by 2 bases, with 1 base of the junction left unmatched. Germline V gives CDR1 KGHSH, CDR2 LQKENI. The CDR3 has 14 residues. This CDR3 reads CASSPDRTGNTIYF. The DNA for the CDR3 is TGTGCCAGCTCACCGGACAGGACTGGAAACACCATATATTTT.

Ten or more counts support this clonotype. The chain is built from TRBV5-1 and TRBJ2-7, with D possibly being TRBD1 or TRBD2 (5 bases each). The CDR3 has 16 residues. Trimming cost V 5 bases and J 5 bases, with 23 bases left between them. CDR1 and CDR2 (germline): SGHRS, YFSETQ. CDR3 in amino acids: CASRPPPTGRGDEQYF. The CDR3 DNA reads TGCGCCAGCAGACCTCCCCCCACTGGACGGGGCGACGAGCAGTACTTC.

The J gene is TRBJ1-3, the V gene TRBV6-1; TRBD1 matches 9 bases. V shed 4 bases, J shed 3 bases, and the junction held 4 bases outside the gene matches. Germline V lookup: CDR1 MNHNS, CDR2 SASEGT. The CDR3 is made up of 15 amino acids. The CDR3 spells CASSVQGAGGNTIYF. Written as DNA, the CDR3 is TGTGCCAGCAGTGTACAGGGGGCTGGTGGAAACACCATATATTTT.

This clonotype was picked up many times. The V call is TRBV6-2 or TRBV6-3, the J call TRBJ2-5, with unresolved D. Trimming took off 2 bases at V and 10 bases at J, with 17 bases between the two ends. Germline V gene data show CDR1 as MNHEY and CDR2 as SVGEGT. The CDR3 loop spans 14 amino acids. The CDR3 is CASSYRLGDEDQYF. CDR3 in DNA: TGTGCCAGCAGTTACCGGCTTGGTGATGAGGACCAGTACTTC.

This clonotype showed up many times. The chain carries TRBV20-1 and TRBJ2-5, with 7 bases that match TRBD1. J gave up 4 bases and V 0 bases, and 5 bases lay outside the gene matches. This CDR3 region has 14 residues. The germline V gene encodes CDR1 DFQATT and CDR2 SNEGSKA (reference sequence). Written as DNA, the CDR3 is TGCAGTGCTAGAGAGGTGACAGGGAGAGAGACCCAGTACTTC. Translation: CSAREVTGRETQYF.

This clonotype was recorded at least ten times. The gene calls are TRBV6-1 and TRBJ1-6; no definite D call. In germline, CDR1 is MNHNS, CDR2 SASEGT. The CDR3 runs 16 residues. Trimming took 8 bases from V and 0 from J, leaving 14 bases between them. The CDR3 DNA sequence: TGTGCCAGCTTCTCAGCCCCGGACTCCTATAATTCACCCCTCCACTTT. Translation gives CASFSAPDSYNSPLHF.

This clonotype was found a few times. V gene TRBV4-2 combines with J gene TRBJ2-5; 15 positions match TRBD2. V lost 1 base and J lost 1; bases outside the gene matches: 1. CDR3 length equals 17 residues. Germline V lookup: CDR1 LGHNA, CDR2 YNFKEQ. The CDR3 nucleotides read TGTGCCAGCAGCCAAGGGGGACTAGCGGGAGGCCAAGAGACCCAGTACTTC. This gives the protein CASSQGGLAGGQETQYF.

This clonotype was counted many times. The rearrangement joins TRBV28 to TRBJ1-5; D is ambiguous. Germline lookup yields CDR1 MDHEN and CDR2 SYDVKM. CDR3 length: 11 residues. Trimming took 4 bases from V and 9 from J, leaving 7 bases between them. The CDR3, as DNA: TGTGCCAGCAGTTCCACACGGCCCCAGCATTTT. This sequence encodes CASSSTRPQHF.

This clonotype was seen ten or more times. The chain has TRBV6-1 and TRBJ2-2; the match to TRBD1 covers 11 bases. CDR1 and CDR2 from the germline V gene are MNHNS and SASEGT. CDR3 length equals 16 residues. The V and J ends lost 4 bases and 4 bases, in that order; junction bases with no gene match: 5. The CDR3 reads CASSATGTGGTGELFF. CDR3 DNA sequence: TGTGCCAGCAGTGCCACCGGGACAGGGGGCACCGGGGAGCTGTTTTTT.

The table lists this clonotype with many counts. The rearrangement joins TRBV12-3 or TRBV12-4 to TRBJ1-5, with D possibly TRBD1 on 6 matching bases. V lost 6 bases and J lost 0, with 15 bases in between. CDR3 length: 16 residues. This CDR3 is CASSLQGPDSNQPQHF. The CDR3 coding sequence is TGTGCCAGCAGCCTCCAGGGGCCAGATAGCAATCAGCCCCAGCATTTT.

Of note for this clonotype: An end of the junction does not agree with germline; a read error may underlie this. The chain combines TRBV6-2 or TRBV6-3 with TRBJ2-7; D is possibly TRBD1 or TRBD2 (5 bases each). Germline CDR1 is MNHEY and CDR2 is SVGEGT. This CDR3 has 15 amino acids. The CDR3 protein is CASRGTALPSYEQSF. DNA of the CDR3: TGTGCCAGCAGAGGGACCGCGCTACCGTCCTACGAGCAGTCCTTC.

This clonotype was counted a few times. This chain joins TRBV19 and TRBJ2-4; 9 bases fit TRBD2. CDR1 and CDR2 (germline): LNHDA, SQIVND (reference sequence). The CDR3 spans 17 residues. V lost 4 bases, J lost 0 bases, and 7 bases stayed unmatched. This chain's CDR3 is CASSKISGGIAKNIQYF. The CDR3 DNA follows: TGTGCCAGTAGTAAAATCAGCGGGGGGATAGCCAAAAACATTCAGTACTTC.